Shown below are 9 T cell receptor beta chains from a single sample sequenced in a study of beta chain features in type 1 diabetes. cDNA synthesis used the whole RNA isolate, giving expressed TCRB sequences. Only in-frame clones appear in the TCRdb table, and some are missing; sequencing was by immunoSEQ multiplex PCR. The repertoire holds about 450,000 clones, with 9.5% to 12% as singletons. The specimen sequenced was naive CD4+ T cells from blood. Receptors were obtained from a woman between 18 and 29 years old in good health.

The chain recombines TRBV7-6 with TRBJ2-2; 9 nucleotides align to TRBD1. Germline-derived CDR1 and CDR2 are SGHVS and FNYEAQ. CDR3 length: 15 residues. V shed 6 bases and J 4 bases; nucleotides not matched to a gene: 6. CDR3 protein: CASRTGTGPTGELFF. For the CDR3, the DNA is TGTGCCAGCAGAACCGGGACAGGGCCCACCGGGGAGCTGTTTTTT.

The table lists this clone with a few counts. V is TRBV5-1 and J is TRBJ1-6; 7 bases are a match to TRBD1. Looked up from germline, CDR1 is SGHRS and CDR2 is YFSETQ. This CDR3 region has 14 residues. The ends lost 4 bases at V and 10 bases at J; junction bases unmatched: 8. CDR3 DNA: TGCGCCAGCAGCAAGGACAGGACTGAGTCACCCCTCCACTTT. This encodes CASSKDRTESPLHF.

This clone was picked up a small number of times. The chain couples TRBV4-3 to TRBJ2-2; perhaps TRBD1 as D (7 bases). Trimming left V 2 bases short and J 7 bases short, with 8 bases between. Per germline, CDR1 LGHNA and CDR2 YSLEER. The length of the CDR3 is 13 residues. The CDR3 DNA reads as TGCGCCAGCAGCCAACAGGGGGGCGGGGAGCTGTTTTTT. Its protein is CASSQQGGGELFF.

In its sample, this clone was seen a few times. In DNA form, the CDR3 reads TGTGCCTCAAGAAACAGGGCTGGGGCCAACGTCCTGACTTTC. Residues: CASRNRAGANVLTF. J is TRBJ2-6 and V is TRBV15; tentative D call: TRBD1 (6 bases). V shed 11 bases and J shed 2 bases, with 13 bases lying between them. Looked up from germline, CDR1 is LNHNV and CDR2 is YYDKDF (reference sequence). The CDR3 consists of 14 residues.

This clone was observed a handful of times. An end of the junction does not agree with germline; a read error may underlie this. The chain links TRBV7-2 to TRBJ2-2; 7 positions agree with TRBD2. This CDR3 comprises 12 residues. CDR1 is SGHTA, CDR2 FQGNSA, per germline. The CDR3: CASSFTGGGLFF. CDR3 bases: TGTGCCAGCAGCTTCACTGGCGGGGGGCTGTTTTTT. Looking up the rest from reference TRBV7-2 and TRBJ2-2 gives the full variable domain: GAGVSQSPSNKVTEKGKDVELRCDPISGHTALYWYRQSLGQGLEFLIYFQGNSAPDKSGLPSDRFSAERTGGSVSTLTIQRTQQEDSAVYLCASSFTGGGLFFGEGSRLTVL.

This clone has only a few counts. This chain connects TRBV6-5 to TRBJ2-3; D might be TRBD1 (6 bases). CDR1 is MNHEY, CDR2 SVGAGI, per germline. This CDR3 has 14 residues. The V end lost 5 bases, the J end lost 0 bases, and 9 bases lay between the germline ends. CDR3 in DNA: TGTGCCAGCAGTGAACAGGGTAGCACAGATACGCAGTATTTT. Protein: CASSEQGSTDTQYF.

In this sample, this clone turned up a few times. The chain has TRBV29-1 and TRBJ1-4; possibly TRBD1 for D (5 bases). Germline loops: CDR1 SQVTM, CDR2 ANQGSEA. Trimming removed 4 bases at V and 6 bases at J, with 15 bases between. This CDR3 is built from 14 residues. CDR3 nucleotide sequence: TGCAGCGTTGGAGACGGGGCGGGAGATGAAAAACTGTTTTTT. As protein: CSVGDGAGDEKLFF. Full variable domain (outside the CDR3, taken from reference TRBV29-1 and TRBJ1-4): SAVISQKPSRDICQRGTSLTIQCQVDSQVTMMFWYRQQPGQSLTLIATANQGSEATYESGFVIDKFPISRPNLTFSTLTVSNMSPEDSSIYLCSVGDGAGDEKLFFGSGTQLSVL.

The chain joins TRBV23-1 to TRBJ2-1; no reliable D call. TRBV23-1 belongs to the ORF category, with a function that is uncertain. There are 17 residues in the CDR3. Trimming stripped 3 bases from V and 4 bases from J, with 19 bases between. CDR3 in DNA: TGCGCCAGCAGTCACCTGGTGGATGGCAGGTGTTACAATGAGCAGTTCTTC. This gives the protein CASSHLVDGRCYNEQFF.

J is TRBJ1-1 and V is TRBV5-1; D is unclear. V lost 2 bases and J 2 bases, leaving 7 bases between the germline ends. The CDR3 contains 13 residues. The V gene's germline CDR1 is SGHRS and CDR2 YFSETQ. CDR3 DNA sequence: TGCGCCAGCAGCTTTGGTCCTAACACTGAAGCTTTCTTT. Its protein product is CASSFGPNTEAFF.